This is a list of T cell receptor beta chains from one sample in a study of T cell repertoires in cytomegalovirus infection. MiXCR was run by TCRdb on the reads, yielding one entry per CDR3 protein. The data contain tens of thousands of distinct CDR3 sequences, approximately 43% of them singletons. The antigens for these receptors are not known. The sequenced sample was CD8+ T cells from cultured PBMCs, obtained from culture after CMV antigen stimulation. These receptors originate from a human donor in good health (CMV status not recorded). Some clones in this sample may be carry-over from other donors' samples. The CDR3 runs from the conserved cysteine through the conserved F or W. D genes are given only for firm matches. Some rows mark clone size as missing; the rest say once, few, many or name a class of expanded clone.

d_gene | j_gene | v_gene | abundance | len | CDR3nt | CDR3aa
TRBD2 | TRBJ2-1 | TRBV12-5 | few | 17 | TGTGCTAGTGGTTTGGTCAGCGTCCTTGCGGGGGGCAATGAGCAGTTCTTC | CASGLVSVLAGGNEQFF
. | TRBJ2-5 | TRBV7-3 | . | 17 | TGTGCCAGCCTCAAGGGGGAGGGCGGTAGCCATCGAGAGACCCAGTACTTC | CASLKGEGGSHRETQYF
TRBD1 | TRBJ1-5 | TRBV19 | . | 16 | TGTGCCAGTACTTCGACAGGGGGCATCAGCAATCAGCCCCAGCATTTT | CASTSTGGISNQPQHF
. | TRBJ1-5 | TRBV7-9 | few | 17 | TGTGCCAGCAGCTTAGGATCGGGGAGTGGGAGCAATCAGCCCCAGCATTTT | CASSLGSGSGSNQPQHF
. | TRBJ2-1 | TRBV7-8 | . | 16 | TGTGCCAGCAGCTTATCCGAGGGATACCCTGTGAATGAGCAGTTCTTC | CASSLSEGYPVNEQFF
. | TRBJ1-2 | TRBV7-6 | . | 13 | TGTGCCAGCAGCTTAAATGCTAACTATGGCTACACCTTC | CASSLNANYGYTF
. | TRBJ2-5 | TRBV7-9 | few | 17 | TGTGCCAGCAGCCTTCCCTCCAAGGGGGAATCTCGAGAGACCCAGTACTTC | CASSLPSKGESRETQYF
. | TRBJ2-1 | TRBV20-1 | few | 13 | TGCAGTGCTAGACATGACGGGGACAATGAGCAGTTCTTC | CSARHDGDNEQFF
TRBD1 | TRBJ1-6 | TRBV20-1 | . | 14 | TGCAGTGCTGCGGACAGGCCGCTAAATTCACCCCTCCACTTT | CSAADRPLNSPLHF
. | TRBJ2-6 | TRBV2 | . | 16 | TGTGCCAGCAGTGTCCAGAGCCTCTCTGGGGCCAACGTCCTGACTTTC | CASSVQSLSGANVLTF
. | TRBJ1-1 | TRBV12-5 | few | 12 | TGTGCTAGTGGTCCCCTTAAAAATGGCGCTTTCTTT | CASGPLKNGAFF
TRBD1 | TRBJ1-5 | TRBV28 | . | 14 | TGTGCCAGCAGCACAGGGGCCTCAAATCAGCCCCAGCATTTT | CASSTGASNQPQHF
. | TRBJ2-7 | TRBV6-8 | . | 14 | TGTGCCAGCAGTTACGGGTGGGGGCTCTACGAGCAGTACTTC | CASSYGWGLYEQYF
. | TRBJ1-2 | TRBV27 | few | 13 | TGTGCCAGCAGTGCAACACCTCGCTATGGCTACACCTTC | CASSATPRYGYTF
. | TRBJ1-1 | TRBV25-1 | . | 10 | TGTGCCCGACCAAGGACTGAAGCTTTCTTT | CARPRTEAFF
TRBD1 | TRBJ1-4 | TRBV7-8 | few | 15 | TGTGCCAGCAGCTTAATGACAGGGGGCGGTGAAAAACTGTTTTTT | CASSLMTGGGEKLFF
. | TRBJ2-1 | TRBV11-2 | . | 18 | TGTGCCAGCAGCTTAGGCGCAAACCCCGGGACACGTTACAATGAGCAGTTCTTC | CASSLGANPGTRYNEQFF
. | TRBJ2-1 | TRBV4-1 | . | 14 | TGCGCCAGCAGCCGGAGGCTAGGGGGGGATGAGCAGTTCTTC | CASSRRLGGDEQFF
. | TRBJ2-7 | TRBV7-9 | . | 14 | TGTGCCAGCAGCTCACCCACACAGTCCTACGAGCAGTACTTC | CASSSPTQSYEQYF
TRBD1 | TRBJ2-1 | TRBV7-3 | few | 15 | TGTGCCAGCAGCACACAGGGGAGTAGTAACAATGAGCAGTTCTTC | CASSTQGSSNNEQFF
TRBD1 | TRBJ2-1 | TRBV12-3/TRBV12-4 | . | 15 | TGTGCCAGCAGCGCAGGACAGGCCTCCTACAATGAGCAGTTCTTC | CASSAGQASYNEQFF
. | TRBJ2-1 | TRBV11-1 | . | 19 | TGTGCCAGCAGCGTAAGAAGGGACCGCCCTTCGTGGAGGGGCAATGAGCAGTTCTTC | CASSVRRDRPSWRGNEQFF
TRBD1 | TRBJ2-5 | TRBV7-2 | many | 16 | TGTGCCAGCAGCCCGGGGACAGGGGGGGGCCAAGAGACCCAGTACTTC | CASSPGTGGGQETQYF
TRBD2 | TRBJ2-2 | TRBV28 | few | 15 | TGTGCCAGCAGTTTCATCAGCGGGGGTACCGGGGAGCTGTTTTTT | CASSFISGGTGELFF
TRBD1 | TRBJ1-1 | TRBV6-1 | few | 16 | TGTGCCAGCAGCGTGGGACAGGGGTTTTCGAACACTGAAGCTTTCTTT | CASSVGQGFSNTEAFF
. | TRBJ2-1 | TRBV5-1 | few | 12 | TGCGCCAGCAGCTGGGCGCCCGATGAGCAGTTCTTC | CASSWAPDEQFF
TRBD1 | TRBJ2-7 | TRBV9 | few | 16 | TGTGCCAGCAGCGTGGGGACGACAGGGCCCGGAACCGAGCAGTACTTC | CASSVGTTGPGTEQYF
TRBD1 | TRBJ1-5 | TRBV10-3 | . | 13 | TGTGCCATCAGTGGCCCAGGGGGTCAGCCCCAGCATTTT | CAISGPGGQPQHF
. | TRBJ2-2 | TRBV4-2 | . | 12 | TGTGCCAGCAGGGTACAGGGTGGGGAGCTGTTTTTT | CASRVQGGELFF
. | TRBJ2-7 | TRBV7-8 | many | 14 | TGTGCCAGCAGCTCGGACAACCCTGGCTACGAGCAGTACTTC | CASSSDNPGYEQYF
. | TRBJ1-5 | TRBV4-2 | . | 15 | TGTGCCAGCAGCCAAGAATTCGGGAGCAATCAGCCCCAGCATTTT | CASSQEFGSNQPQHF
TRBD2 | TRBJ2-2 | TRBV7-3 | few | 20 | TGTGCCAGCAGCAACCAACCAGCCTGGCGGGAGGGCCTTAACACCGGGGAGCTGTTTTTT | CASSNQPAWREGLNTGELFF
TRBD1 | TRBJ2-2 | TRBV7-9 | few | 16 | TGTGCCAGCAGCCCCACAGGGGGCGCGGGCACCGGGGAGCTGTTTTTT | CASSPTGGAGTGELFF
TRBD2 | TRBJ2-5 | TRBV6-1 | . | 18 | TGTGCCAGCAGTGAAGATGGGACTAGCGGGGGTTGGGGAGAGACCCAGTACTTC | CASSEDGTSGGWGETQYF
. | TRBJ2-5 | TRBV7-9 | few | 15 | TGTGCCAGCAGCTCCGGGGGACGGGACCGCAAGACCCAGTACTTC | CASSSGGRDRKTQYF
TRBD1 | TRBJ1-2 | TRBV7-9 | . | 15 | TGTGCCAGCAGCCTGGGGACAGGGGGTGAAAGTGGCTACACCTTC | CASSLGTGGESGYTF
TRBD1 | TRBJ1-6 | TRBV7-6 | few | 16 | TGTGCCAGCGGTTTAGGGGGCCATGATGTTAGTTCACCCCTCCACTTT | CASGLGGHDVSSPLHF
. | TRBJ1-5 | TRBV27 | . | 17 | TGTGCCAGCAACTCAATCATAGGGCAGTATAGCAATCAGCCCCAGCATTTT | CASNSIIGQYSNQPQHF
. | TRBJ2-5 | TRBV14 | many | 15 | TGTGCCAGCAGCCAAGACGGTTATGGGCAAGAGACCCAGTACTTC | CASSQDGYGQETQYF
. | TRBJ2-2 | TRBV2 | few | 12 | TGTGCCAGCGGAGCGAACACCGGGGAGCTGTTTTTT | CASGANTGELFF
TRBD2 | TRBJ2-5 | TRBV6-1 | . | 15 | TGTGCCAGCAGTGAAGTGGGTAGCGGGAGTGAGACCCAGTACTTC | CASSEVGSGSETQYF
TRBD1 | TRBJ2-7 | TRBV19 | . | 14 | TGTGCCAGTAGTCTGACAGGGGAATCGGGCGAGCAGTACTTC | CASSLTGESGEQYF
TRBD1 | TRBJ1-2 | TRBV27 | once | 13 | TGTGCCAGCAGTATTAAAGGGACAGATGGCTACACCTTC | CASSIKGTDGYTF
TRBD2 | TRBJ2-1 | TRBV28 | . | 16 | TGTGCCAGCAGTCCGACCTTGGGACTACCCTACAATGAGCAGTTCTTC | CASSPTLGLPYNEQFF
. | TRBJ1-1 | TRBV7-6 | . | 13 | TGTGCCAGCAAGAGGACTGCGAACACTGAAGCTTTCTTT | CASKRTANTEAFF
. | TRBJ2-7 | TRBV7-9 | . | 13 | TGTGCCAGCAGCGGATTCCCCGAGCACGAGCAGTACTTC | CASSGFPEHEQYF
. | TRBJ2-7 | TRBV7-9 | few | 13 | TGTGCCAGCAGCTTTCCTGGGGCCTACGAGCAGTACTTC | CASSFPGAYEQYF
. | TRBJ1-5 | TRBV15 | few | 15 | TGTGCCACCAGCCCTGCAGGGCGAAGCAATCAGCCCCAGCATTTT | CATSPAGRSNQPQHF
TRBD2 | TRBJ2-3 | TRBV7-2 | few | 15 | TGTGCCAGCAGCTTGGGACTAGCGGTCCCAGATACGCAGTATTTT | CASSLGLAVPDTQYF
TRBD1 | TRBJ1-1 | TRBV20-1 | . | 13 | TGCAGTGCTGATACGACAGGGTGGCCTGAAGCTTTCTTT | CSADTTGWPEAFF
. | TRBJ2-1 | TRBV7-3 | once | 15 | TGTGCCAACAGCTTTCTAGGGAGCTCCTACAATGAGCATTTCTTC | CANSFLGSSYNEHFF
TRBD1 | TRBJ2-3 | TRBV12-3/TRBV12-4 | . | 15 | TGTGCCAGCCTTCGGAGAGGACAGGGAACAGATACGCAGTATTTT | CASLRRGQGTDTQYF
. | TRBJ2-2 | TRBV7-8 | . | 15 | TGTGCCAGCAGCTTAAGGACAGAGAACACCGGGGAGCTGTTTTTT | CASSLRTENTGELFF
. | TRBJ1-6 | TRBV19 | . | 13 | TGTGCCAGTGGGGGTCTGGCCGGTTCACCCCTCCACTTT | CASGGLAGSPLHF
. | TRBJ2-5 | TRBV7-6 | . | 13 | TGTGCTAGCAGCTTATCTAGCGATGAGACCCAGTACTTC | CASSLSSDETQYF